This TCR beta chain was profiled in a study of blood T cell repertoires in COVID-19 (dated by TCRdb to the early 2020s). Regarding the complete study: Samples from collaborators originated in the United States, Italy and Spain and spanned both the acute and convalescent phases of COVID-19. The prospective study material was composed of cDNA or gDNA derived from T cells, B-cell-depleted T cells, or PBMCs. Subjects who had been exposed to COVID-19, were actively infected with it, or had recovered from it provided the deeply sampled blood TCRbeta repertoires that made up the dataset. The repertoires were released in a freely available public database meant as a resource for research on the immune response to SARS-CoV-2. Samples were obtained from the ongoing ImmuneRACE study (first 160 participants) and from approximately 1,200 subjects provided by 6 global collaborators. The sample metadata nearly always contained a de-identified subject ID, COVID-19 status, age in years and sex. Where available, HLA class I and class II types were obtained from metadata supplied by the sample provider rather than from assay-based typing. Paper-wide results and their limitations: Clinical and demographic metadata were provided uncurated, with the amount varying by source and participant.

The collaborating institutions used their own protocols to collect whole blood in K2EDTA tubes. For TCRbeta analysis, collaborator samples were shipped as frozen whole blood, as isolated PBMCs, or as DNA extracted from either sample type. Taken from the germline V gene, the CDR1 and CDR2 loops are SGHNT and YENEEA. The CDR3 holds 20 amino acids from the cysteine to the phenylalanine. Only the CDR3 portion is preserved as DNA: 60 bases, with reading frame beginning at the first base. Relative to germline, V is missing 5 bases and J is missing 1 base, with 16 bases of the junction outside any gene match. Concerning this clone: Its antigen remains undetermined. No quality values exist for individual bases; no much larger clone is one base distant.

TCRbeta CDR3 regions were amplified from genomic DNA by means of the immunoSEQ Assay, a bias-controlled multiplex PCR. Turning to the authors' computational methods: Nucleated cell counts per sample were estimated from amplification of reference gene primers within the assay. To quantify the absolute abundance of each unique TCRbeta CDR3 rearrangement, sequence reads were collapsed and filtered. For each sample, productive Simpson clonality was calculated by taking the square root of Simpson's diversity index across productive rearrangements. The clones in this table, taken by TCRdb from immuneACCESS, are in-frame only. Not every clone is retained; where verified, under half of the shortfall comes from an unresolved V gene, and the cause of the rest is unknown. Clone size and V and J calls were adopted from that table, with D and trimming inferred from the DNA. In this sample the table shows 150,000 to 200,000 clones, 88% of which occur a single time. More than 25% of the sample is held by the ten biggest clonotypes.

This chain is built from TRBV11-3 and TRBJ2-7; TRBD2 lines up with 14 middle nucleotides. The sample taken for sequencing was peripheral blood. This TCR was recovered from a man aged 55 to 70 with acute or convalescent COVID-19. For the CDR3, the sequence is CASSPEGLAGAQSRSYEQYF. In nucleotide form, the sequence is TGTGCCAGCAGCCCGGAGGGACTAGCGGGAGCACAGAGTAGGTCCTACGAGCAGTACTTC.